Listed below are T cell receptor beta chains from one sample, sequenced in a study of human T cells and chemical hapten exposure. TCRdb redid the calling of the RACE reads with MiXCR, one entry per CDR3 protein. The table lists roughly 180,000 distinct CDR3 sequences, about a fifth of them singletons. Sample: whole blood, taken in connection with sensitization to the hapten diphenylcyclopropenone (DPC). Receptors originate from a woman aged 50 to 65 with alopecia areata. Some clones in this sample may be carry-over from other donors' samples. Each CDR3 is given with its conserved first and last residue. D genes are given only for firm matches. Clone size is not always given. Where it is, it says once, few, many or a class for expanded clones.

d_call clone_size j_call v_call cdr3_aa cdr3_nt
NA few TRBJ2-1 TRBV29-1 CSVGWIYGEQFF TGCAGCGTTGGGTGGATCTACGGTGAGCAGTTCTTC
NA few TRBJ2-3 TRBV9 CASSEGTDTQYF TGTGCCAGCAGCGAAGGCACAGATACGCAGTATTTT
TRBD1 NA TRBJ2-2 TRBV27 CASSRTGTGGSNTGELFF TGTGCCAGCAGTAGAACCGGGACAGGGGGCTCGAACACCGGGGAGCTGTTTTTT
NA NA TRBJ2-2 TRBV29-1 CSVKTGRNTGELFF TGCAGCGTTAAAACAGGGAGGAACACCGGGGAGCTGTTTTTT
NA many TRBJ1-4 TRBV6-2/TRBV6-3 CASSYSTAPNEKLFF TGTGCCAGCAGTTACTCGACGGCCCCTAATGAAAAACTGTTTTTT
TRBD2 few TRBJ2-7 TRBV20-1 CSANPGTSDYEQYF TGCAGTGCTAACCCAGGGACTAGCGACTACGAGCAGTACTTC
NA few TRBJ1-1 TRBV28 CASSLFNWGKALNTEAFF TGTGCCAGCAGTTTATTCAATTGGGGGAAAGCCTTGAACACTGAAGCTTTCTTT
TRBD1 few TRBJ1-2 TRBV29-1 CSVDPTGTNYGYTF TGCAGCGTTGATCCGACAGGGACCAACTATGGCTACACCTTC
TRBD1 many TRBJ1-5 TRBV25-1 CASSESGKGANQPQHF TGTGCCAGCAGTGAATCGGGAAAGGGGGCCAATCAGCCCCAGCATTTT
NA few TRBJ2-7 TRBV10-2 CASSETKGEQYF TGCGCCAGCAGTGAGACGAAGGGCGAGCAGTACTTC
NA many TRBJ2-1 TRBV12-3/TRBV12-4 CASSDLAGSSYNEQFF TGTGCCAGCAGTGATCTGGCGGGAAGCTCCTACAATGAGCAGTTCTTC
NA few TRBJ2-1 TRBV2 CAGVRQDYNEQFF TGTGCCGGGGTAAGACAGGACTACAATGAGCAGTTCTTC
TRBD2 NA TRBJ2-7 TRBV25-1 CASSGISGGAYEQYF TGTGCCAGCAGTGGGATTAGCGGGGGGGCCTACGAGCAGTACTTC
TRBD1 NA TRBJ2-5 TRBV24-1 CATRGDSPTETQYF TGTGCCACCAGAGGGGACAGCCCGACGGAGACCCAGTACTTC
NA NA TRBJ2-3 TRBV15 CATSRDPSLDTQYF TGTGCCACCAGTCGCGATCCTTCGTTAGATACGCAGTATTTT
NA NA TRBJ2-2 TRBV20-1 CSARERRGLGTGELFF TGCAGTGCTAGAGAAAGAAGAGGATTAGGGACCGGGGAGCTGTTTTTT
NA NA TRBJ2-1 TRBV2 CASSPSSRRNEQFF TGTGCCAGCAGTCCCTCCTCGCGCAGGAATGAGCAGTTCTTC
NA few TRBJ1-5 TRBV6-6 CASSYSRELRQPQHF TGTGCCAGCAGTTACTCGCGGGAGTTAAGGCAGCCCCAGCATTTT
TRBD2 many TRBJ2-5 TRBV29-1 CSVAGLAVETQYF TGCAGCGTGGCGGGACTAGCGGTAGAGACCCAGTACTTC
NA NA TRBJ2-1 TRBV5-1 CASSFPRGPVVNEQFF TGCGCCAGCAGCTTCCCTAGGGGACCCGTGGTGAATGAGCAGTTCTTC
TRBD1 few TRBJ1-2 TRBV29-1 CSVGEPGQGRDGYTF TGCAGCGTTGGGGAGCCGGGACAGGGGAGAGATGGCTACACCTTC
TRBD2 few TRBJ2-1 TRBV7-2 CASSLARSGGPANEQFF TGTGCCAGCAGCTTAGCGCGCTCGGGAGGGCCGGCCAATGAGCAGTTCTTC
NA NA TRBJ2-3 TRBV6-1 CASSERWKTDTQYF TGTGCCAGCAGTGAAAGGTGGAAGACAGATACGCAGTATTTT
NA few TRBJ1-2 TRBV9 CASSVVGIYGYTF TGTGCCAGCAGCGTAGTGGGAATCTATGGCTACACCTTC
NA few TRBJ1-4 TRBV7-9 CASSLALTDNEKLFF TGTGCCAGCAGCTTAGCGCTCACAGACAATGAAAAACTGTTTTTT
NA few TRBJ2-7 TRBV12-3/TRBV12-4 CASSPTGTSHEQYF TGTGCCAGCAGTCCAACCGGGACCTCCCACGAGCAGTACTTC
TRBD2 once TRBJ2-7 TRBV5-4 CASSYKLAGVTYEQYF TGTGCCAGCAGTTATAAACTAGCGGGAGTAACCTACGAGCAGTACTTC
NA NA TRBJ2-1 TRBV7-2 CALDHNAYNEQFF TGTGCCTTGGATCATAACGCCTACAATGAGCAGTTCTTC
TRBD2 NA TRBJ2-5 TRBV7-2 CASAGGPETQYF TGTGCCAGCGCGGGAGGCCCGGAGACCCAGTACTTC
NA NA TRBJ1-4 TRBV29-1 CSAGAGREKLFF TGCAGCGCGGGGGCGGGTCGTGAAAAACTGTTTTTT
NA NA TRBJ2-3 TRBV10-3 CAISGYEADTQYF TGTGCCATCAGTGGGTACGAGGCAGATACGCAGTATTTT
NA few TRBJ2-7 TRBV10-3 CAAGGSSYEQYF TGTGCCGCTGGGGGTAGCTCCTACGAGCAGTACTTC
NA NA TRBJ2-3 TRBV27 CASTERGTDTQYF TGTGCCAGCACCGAGAGGGGCACAGATACGCAGTATTTT
NA NA TRBJ2-6 TRBV7-3 CASSLRMGPSSGANVLTF TGTGCCAGCAGCTTAAGGATGGGACCGTCTTCTGGGGCCAACGTCCTGACTTTC
TRBD2 few TRBJ2-2 TRBV6-2/TRBV6-3 CASSYSIRLAGETGELFF TGTGCCAGCAGTTACTCGATACGACTAGCGGGAGAAACCGGGGAGCTGTTTTTT
NA few TRBJ1-2 TRBV5-1 CASSLKDRQPGDGYTF TGCGCCAGCAGCTTGAAAGATAGACAACCAGGCGATGGCTACACCTTC
TRBD1 NA TRBJ2-1 TRBV29-1 CSVEYRGTYNEQFF TGCAGCGTTGAATACAGGGGAACCTACAATGAGCAGTTCTTC
TRBD1 few TRBJ2-7 TRBV15 CATSRDRGQGAYEQYF TGTGCCACCAGCAGAGATCGAGGACAGGGTGCCTACGAGCAGTACTTC
NA NA TRBJ1-5 TRBV5-6 CASSSSTTGGANQPQHF TGTGCCAGCAGCTCCAGTACGACGGGCGGAGCGAATCAGCCCCAGCATTTT
TRBD2 NA TRBJ2-1 TRBV4-2 CASSQRLAGRSYNEQFF TGTGCCAGCAGCCAACGACTAGCGGGAAGGTCCTACAATGAGCAGTTCTTC
TRBD1 few TRBJ2-6 TRBV5-1 CASRSGTGGSGANVLTF TGCGCCAGCAGATCCGGGACAGGAGGCTCTGGGGCCAACGTCCTGACTTTC
NA few TRBJ2-1 TRBV5-1 CASSPALGGNEQFF TGCGCCAGCAGCCCCGCACTTGGGGGAAATGAGCAGTTCTTC